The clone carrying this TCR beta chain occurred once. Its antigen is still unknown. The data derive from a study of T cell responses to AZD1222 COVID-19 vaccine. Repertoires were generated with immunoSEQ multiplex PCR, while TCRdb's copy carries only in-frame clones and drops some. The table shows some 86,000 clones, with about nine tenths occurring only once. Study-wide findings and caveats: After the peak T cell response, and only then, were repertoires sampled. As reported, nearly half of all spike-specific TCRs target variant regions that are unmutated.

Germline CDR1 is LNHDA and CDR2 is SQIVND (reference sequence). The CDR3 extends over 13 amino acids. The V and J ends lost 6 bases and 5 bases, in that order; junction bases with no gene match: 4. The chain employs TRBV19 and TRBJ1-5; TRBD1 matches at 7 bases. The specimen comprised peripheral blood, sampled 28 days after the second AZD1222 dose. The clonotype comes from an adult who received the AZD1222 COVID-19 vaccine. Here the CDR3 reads CASSDRAHQPQHF. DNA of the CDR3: TGTGCCAGTAGCGACAGGGCCCATCAGCCCCAGCATTTT.